This T cell receptor beta chain was captured in a study of T cell responses to AZD1222 COVID-19 vaccine. General observations from the study: Clonal diversity was possibly underestimated; the donors were predominantly white British and more often female. Mapped onto spike, vaccine-associated CD4 TCRs spanned it and were dominant at 160-218 and 743-854.

Per germline, CDR1 LGHNT and CDR2 FRNRAP. The CDR3 extends over 12 amino acids. Trimming left V 6 bases short and J 4 bases short, with 9 bases between. This clone was counted once. The antigen is not known. Generated by immunoSEQ multiplex PCR, the TCRdb table keeps only in-frame clones and is missing some. The table includes approximately 140,000 clones, roughly 90% detected once. Here the sequenced sample was peripheral blood, taken on day 0 of AZD1222 vaccination. This clonotype was obtained from an adult in good health. This sequence joins TRBV12-5 and TRBJ1-1; D is undetermined. The CDR3 loop reads CASGFDGTEAFF. CDR3 in DNA: TGTGCTAGTGGCTTCGACGGCACTGAAGCTTTCTTT. The full variable domain, its missing parts supplied by reference TRBV12-5 and TRBJ1-1, is DARVTQTPRHKVTEMGQEVTMRCQPILGHNTVFWYRQTMMQGLELLAYFRNRAPLDDSGMPKDRFSAEMPDATLATLKIQPSEPRDSAVYFCASGFDGTEAFFGQGTRLTVV.